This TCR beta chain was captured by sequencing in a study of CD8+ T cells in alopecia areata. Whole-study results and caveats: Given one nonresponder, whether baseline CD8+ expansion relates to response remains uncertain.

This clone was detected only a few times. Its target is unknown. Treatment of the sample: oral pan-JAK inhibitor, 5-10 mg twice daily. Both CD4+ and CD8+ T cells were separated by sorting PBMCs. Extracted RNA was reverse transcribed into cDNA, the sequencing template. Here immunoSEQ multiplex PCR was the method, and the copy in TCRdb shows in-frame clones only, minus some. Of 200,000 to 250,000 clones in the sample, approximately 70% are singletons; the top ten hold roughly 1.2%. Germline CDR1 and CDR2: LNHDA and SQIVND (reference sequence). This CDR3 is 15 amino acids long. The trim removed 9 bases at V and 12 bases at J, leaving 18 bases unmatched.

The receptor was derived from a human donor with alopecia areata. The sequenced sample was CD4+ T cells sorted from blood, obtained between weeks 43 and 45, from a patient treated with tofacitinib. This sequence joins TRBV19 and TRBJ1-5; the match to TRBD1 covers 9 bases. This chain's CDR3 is CASHGVGQGSRLQHF. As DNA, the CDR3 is TGTGCCAGCCACGGAGTGGGACAGGGAAGTCGTCTCCAGCATTTT. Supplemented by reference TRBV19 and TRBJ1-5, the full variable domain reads DGGITQSPKYLFRKEGQNVTLSCEQNLNHDAMYWYRQDPGQGLRLIYYSQIVNDFQKGDIAEGYSVSREKKESFPLTVTSAQKNPTAFYLCASHGVGQGSRLQHFGDGTRLSIL.